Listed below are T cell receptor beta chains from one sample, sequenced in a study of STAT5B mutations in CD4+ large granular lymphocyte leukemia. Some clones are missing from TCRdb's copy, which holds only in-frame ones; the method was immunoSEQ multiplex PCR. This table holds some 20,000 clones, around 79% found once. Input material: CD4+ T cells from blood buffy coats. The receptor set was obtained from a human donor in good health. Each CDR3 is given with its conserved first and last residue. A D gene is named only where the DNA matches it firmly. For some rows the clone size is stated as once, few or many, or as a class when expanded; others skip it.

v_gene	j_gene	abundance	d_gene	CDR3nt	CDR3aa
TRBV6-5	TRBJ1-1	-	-	TGTGCCAGCAGTCCCATTCGGGGTACTGAAGCTTTCTTT	CASSPIRGTEAFF
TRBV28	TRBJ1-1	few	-	TGTGCCAGCAGTTTAGTACAGGGGAACACTGAAGCTTTCTTT	CASSLVQGNTEAFF
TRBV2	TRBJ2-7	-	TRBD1	TGTGCCAGCAGTGCGACAGGGTACGAGCAGTACTTC	CASSATGYEQYF
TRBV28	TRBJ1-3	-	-	TGTGCCAGCAGCAGGGGTCCTGGAAACACCATATATTTT	CASSRGPGNTIYF
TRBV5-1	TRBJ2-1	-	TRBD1	TGCGCCAGCAGCTTGTTTACAGGGGGCGAGAATGAGCAGTTCTTC	CASSLFTGGENEQFF
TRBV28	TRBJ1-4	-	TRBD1	TGTGCCAGCAGACGGGACAGTAATGAAAAACTGTTTTTT	CASRRDSNEKLFF
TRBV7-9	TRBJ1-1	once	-	TGTGCCAGCAGCCCCAAGGGAGGGACTGAAGCTTTCTTT	CASSPKGGTEAFF
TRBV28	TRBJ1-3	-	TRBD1	TGTGCCAGCAGTGGGGGGACAGGGTTCTTTGGAAACACCATATATTTT	CASSGGTGFFGNTIYF
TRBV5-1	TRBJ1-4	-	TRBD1	TGCGCCAGCAGCCTGGGACAGAGGAATGAAAAACTGTTTTTT	CASSLGQRNEKLFF
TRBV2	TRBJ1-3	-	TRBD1	TGTGCCAGCAGCACGATCAAAGGGGGCGGCCACACCATATATTTT	CASSTIKGGGHTIYF
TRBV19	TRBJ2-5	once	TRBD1	TGTGCCAGTAGCAGGTATCAGGGGGCAGGAGAGACCCAGTACTTC	CASSRYQGAGETQYF
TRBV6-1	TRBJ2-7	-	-	TGTGCCAGCAGTGCTAATAGCCTGTCGTACGAGCAGTACTTC	CASSANSLSYEQYF
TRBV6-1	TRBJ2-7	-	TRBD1	TGTGCCACATCCGGGACAGCCCCCTACGAGCAGTACTTC	CATSGTAPYEQYF
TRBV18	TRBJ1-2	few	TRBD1	TGTGCCAGCTCACCACTCCCGGGACAGGGGAACGATGGCTACACCTTC	CASSPLPGQGNDGYTF
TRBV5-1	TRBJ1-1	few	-	TGCGCCAGCGGCGGACAGCCGAACACTGAAGCTTTCTTT	CASGGQPNTEAFF
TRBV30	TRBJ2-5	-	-	TGTGCCTGGAGAGATACAGGGTCTGGAGTAGAGACCCAGTACTTC	CAWRDTGSGVETQYF
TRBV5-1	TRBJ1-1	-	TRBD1	TGCGCCAGCAGCTCCTGGACAGGGGGTTTGAACACTGAAGCTTTCTTT	CASSSWTGGLNTEAFF